The 23 T cell receptor beta chains presented below share a single source sample, sequenced in a study of blood T cell repertoires in COVID-19. Data came from immunoSEQ multiplex PCR; TCRdb stores just in-frame clones and leaves some out. This table has more than 150,000 clones, roughly 79% appearing once. The sequenced sample was peripheral blood. The receptors shown here come from a woman older than 75 with COVID-19, enrolled during active disease.

The V call is TRBV28, the J call TRBJ2-7; 11 nucleotides agree with TRBD1. V lost 4 bases to trimming and J lost 2 bases; unmatched junction nucleotides: 4. Germline CDR1 reads MDHEN; CDR2 reads SYDVKM. The CDR3 consists of 15 residues. CDR3 loop: CASSSPGQGAYEQYF. Here the CDR3 DNA reads TGTGCCAGCAGTTCCCCGGGACAGGGGGCCTACGAGCAGTACTTC.

The V call is TRBV5-1, the J call TRBJ2-2; D is perhaps TRBD1 (5 bases). Germline values: CDR1 SGHRS, CDR2 YFSETQ. This CDR3 has 15 amino acids. Trimming cost V 1 base and J 2 bases, with 9 bases left between them. CDR3 sequence reads: CASSLTDINTGELFF. CDR3 nucleotides: TGCGCCAGCAGCTTGACGGACATTAACACCGGGGAGCTGTTTTTT.

V and J are TRBV5-4 and TRBJ2-7, with 9 bases lining up with TRBD2. The trim removed 1 base at V and 5 bases at J, leaving 7 bases unmatched. Looked up from germline, CDR1 is SGHNT and CDR2 is YYREEE (reference sequence). This CDR3 contains 15 residues. The CDR3 spells CASSLSGLARNEQYF. The DNA of the CDR3 is TGTGCCAGCAGCTTGAGTGGACTAGCGAGGAACGAGCAGTACTTC. Using reference TRBV5-4 and TRBJ2-7 for the parts outside the CDR3, the full variable domain is ETGVTQSPTHLIKTRGQQVTLRCSSQSGHNTVSWYQQALGQGPQFIFQYYREEENGRGNFPPRFSGLQFPNYSSELNVNALELDDSALYLCASSLSGLARNEQYFGPGTRLTVT.

The rearrangement joins TRBV19 to TRBJ1-5; D call uncertain. With 1 base removed from V and 2 bases from J, the gap between germline ends came to 9 bases. The germline gives CDR1 LNHDA, CDR2 SQIVND (reference sequence). The CDR3 is made up of 15 amino acids. The CDR3, as DNA: TGTGCCAGTAGTATAGCAGGATGGGGCAATCAGCCCCAGCATTTT. It codes for CASSIAGWGNQPQHF. Filled out from reference TRBV19 and TRBJ1-5, the complete variable domain reads DGGITQSPKYLFRKEGQNVTLSCEQNLNHDAMYWYRQDPGQGLRLIYYSQIVNDFQKGDIAEGYSVSREKKESFPLTVTSAQKNPTAFYLCASSIAGWGNQPQHFGDGTRLSIL.

V and J are TRBV27 and TRBJ1-2; D is uncertain. The germline V and J ends were trimmed by 4 bases and 7 bases, with 13 bases remaining between them. Germline-derived CDR1 and CDR2 are MNHEY and SMNVEV (reference sequence). CDR3 length: 13 residues. The CDR3 region has the DNA TGTGCCAGCAGTTCCTGGCGGTTTGGTGGCTACACCTTC. Encoded protein: CASSSWRFGGYTF.

The chain uses TRBV7-2 and TRBJ1-1; TRBD1 aligns across 7 bases. There are 14 residues in the CDR3. V dropped 1 base and J dropped 7; count of bases not matched to a gene: 6. Germline CDR1 reads SGHTA; CDR2 reads FQGNSA. As DNA, the CDR3 is TGTGCCAGCAGCTTAGGGGCCCACAGGGGTGAAGCTTTCTTT. Its translation: CASSLGAHRGEAFF. The full variable domain, with the rest looked up from reference TRBV7-2 and TRBJ1-1, is GAGVSQSPSNKVTEKGKDVELRCDPISGHTALYWYRQSLGQGLEFLIYFQGNSAPDKSGLPSDRFSAERTGGSVSTLTIQRTQQEDSAVYLCASSLGAHRGEAFFGQGTRLTVV.

This clone was counted a single time. The V gene is TRBV12-3 or TRBV12-4, the J gene TRBJ1-2; D perhaps matches TRBD1 (6 bases). The CDR3 runs to 13 residues. V was cut by 2 bases and J by 4 bases, with 8 bases left in between. CDR3 residues: CASSLTGSYGYTF. CDR3 in DNA: TGTGCCAGCAGTTTAACAGGGTCCTATGGCTACACCTTC.

J is TRBJ2-3 and V is TRBV5-6; TRBD2 matches at 9 bases. CDR3 length: 15 residues. Trimming removed 5 bases from V and 1 base from J; junction bases left unmatched: 5. The germline CDR1 and CDR2 sequences are SGHDT and YYEEEE. CDR3 sequence reads: CASRQTSGRTDTQYF. CDR3 in DNA: TGTGCCAGCAGACAAACTAGCGGGCGCACAGATACGCAGTATTTT.

The chain uses TRBV5-5 and TRBJ2-5; weak D call: TRBD1 (5 bases). This CDR3 is 14 amino acids long. V gave up 0 bases and J gave up 5 bases, with 11 bases separating them. CDR1 is SGHKS and CDR2 is YYEKEE in the germline V gene (reference sequence). CDR3 nucleotide sequence: TGTGCCAGCAGCTTGGCAATGGGGCAGGAGACCCAGTACTTC. It codes for CASSLAMGQETQYF.

V gene TRBV7-6 combines with J gene TRBJ2-6; perhaps TRBD1 as D (6 bases). CDR3 size: 17 residues. CDR1 is SGHVS, CDR2 FNYEAQ, per germline. Trimming took off 5 bases at V and 1 base at J, with 15 bases between the two ends. As DNA, the CDR3 is TGTGCCAGCAGCCCGACAGGCTACCGATCTGGGGCCAACGTCCTGACTTTC. This codes for CASSPTGYRSGANVLTF.

This clone was picked up a small number of times. Other nucleotide sequences from this sample produce the same CDR3. This chain connects TRBV29-1 to TRBJ2-7, with TRBD1 matching 7 bases. This CDR3 is built from 12 residues. Germline CDR1 reads SQVTM; CDR2 reads ANQGSEA. J was trimmed by 3 bases and V by 1 base; bases with no gene match: 0. CDR3 loop: CSVEGQGYEQYF. CDR3 nucleotide sequence: TGCAGCGTTGAAGGACAGGGCTACGAGCAGTACTTC.

The chain combines TRBV27 with TRBJ1-1, with D possibly matching TRBD1 (6 bases). This CDR3 comprises 15 residues. Germline CDR1 is MNHEY and CDR2 is SMNVEV (reference sequence). V was pared by 6 bases and J by 5 bases, with 19 bases between. The chain's CDR3 is CASSPLAGARTEAFF. CDR3 DNA: TGTGCCAGCAGCCCCTTGGCGGGGGCGAGGACTGAAGCTTTCTTT.

The V gene is TRBV2, the J gene TRBJ2-7; 12 bases fit TRBD2. Per the germline V gene, CDR1 is SNHLY and CDR2 is FYNNEI. The CDR3 is 15 residues long. The J segment lost 4 bases and the V segment lost 3 bases, leaving 4 bases of the junction unmatched. The CDR3 loop is CASSDLAGGNYEQYF. CDR3 nucleotides: TGTGCCAGCAGTGATCTAGCGGGAGGGAATTACGAGCAGTACTTC.

The sample holds one count of this clone. The rearrangement uses TRBV6-5 and TRBJ2-2; D ambiguous. The CDR3 totals 13 residues. Trimming took off 2 bases at V and 7 bases at J, with 8 bases between the two ends. Per the germline V gene, CDR1 is MNHEY and CDR2 is SVGAGI. The DNA of the CDR3 is TGTGCCAGCAGTTACAACTCCCACGGGGAGCTGTTTTTT. It translates to CASSYNSHGELFF.

The chain joins TRBV6-5 to TRBJ1-5; no clear D gene. The length of the CDR3 is 16 residues. CDR1 and CDR2 from the germline V gene are MNHEY and SVGAGI. Trimming pared 0 bases from V and 8 bases from J, leaving 17 bases between. CDR3: CASSYSIGLTIKPQHF. For the CDR3, the DNA is TGTGCCAGCAGTTACTCGATTGGGCTTACAATCAAGCCCCAGCATTTT.

The chain employs TRBV7-3 and TRBJ2-3, with 12 bases fitting TRBD2. Germline V gene sequence: CDR1 SGHTA, CDR2 FQGTGA. CDR3 length: 14 residues. The V and J ends lost 6 bases and 5 bases, in that order; junction bases with no gene match: 3. The CDR3 DNA sequence: TGTGCCAGCAGGAGACTAGCGGGGGAAGATACGCAGTATTTT. Protein sequence: CASRRLAGEDTQYF.

V usage is TRBV3-1 (or the pseudogene TRBV3-2) and J usage is TRBJ2-1, with TRBD2 identical over 7 bases. The CDR3 is made up of 15 amino acids. Trimming took 4 bases from V and 3 from J; bases not matched to a gene: 6. CDR1 is LGHDT, CDR2 YNNKEL, per germline (reference sequence). CDR3 loop: CASSLRDYYYNEQFF. CDR3 DNA sequence: TGTGCCAGCAGCCTCCGGGACTACTACTACAATGAGCAGTTCTTC.

The CDR3 here is CASSQGPLGSYEQYF. In DNA, the CDR3 is TGCGCCAGCAGCCAGGGGCCCCTGGGCTCCTACGAGCAGTACTTC. The chain combines TRBV4-1 with TRBJ2-7; weak D call: TRBD1 (5 bases). V was trimmed by 3 bases and J by 0 bases, leaving 12 bases between them. CDR1 is MGHRA and CDR2 is YSYEKL in the germline V gene. CDR3 length: 15 amino acids.

This clone was observed once. This sequence joins TRBV12-3 or TRBV12-4 and TRBJ2-1; D is perhaps TRBD2 (6 bases). Trimming shortened V by 5 bases and J by 12 bases, and 14 bases separated the two germline ends. The CDR3 spans 12 residues. The CDR3 protein is CASSTGLRGQFF. The CDR3 DNA is TGTGCCAGCAGTACGGGACTCCGGGGGCAGTTCTTC.

This chain uses TRBV7-2 with TRBJ2-7; TRBD2 matches 8 bases. V dropped 5 bases and J dropped 1; count of bases not matched to a gene: 7. This CDR3 contains 15 residues. The germline V gene encodes CDR1 SGHTA and CDR2 FQGNSA. As DNA, the CDR3 is TGTGCCAGCAGCCCGAGCGGGGGAAGGTCCTACGAGCAGTACTTC. It is translated as CASSPSGGRSYEQYF.

This clone was seen more than once but under ten times. V usage is TRBV28 and J usage is TRBJ1-2; 9 bases are a match to TRBD1. The CDR3 has 15 residues. Per germline, CDR1 MDHEN and CDR2 SYDVKM. With 5 bases clipped from V and 7 bases from J, the junction kept 11 bases outside the gene matches. The CDR3 DNA is TGTGCCAGCAGTCCCCCCGGGACAGGGCGTTTTGGCTACACCTTC. Protein product: CASSPPGTGRFGYTF.

This chain links TRBV10-3 with TRBJ2-2; 7 nucleotides agree with TRBD2. In germline, CDR1 is ENHRY, CDR2 SYGVKD. The CDR3 is 15 residues long. V trimming: 6 bases; J trimming: 6 bases; junction bases outside the gene matches: 10. The chain's CDR3 is CAIRLAGTPPGELFF. CDR3 sequence (DNA): TGTGCCATCAGGTTAGCGGGCACCCCACCCGGGGAGCTGTTTTTT.

The DNA of the CDR3 is TGCAGCGTGGGGACAGCAGGAGAGACCCAGTACTTC. This gives the protein CSVGTAGETQYF. The rearrangement uses TRBV29-1 and TRBJ2-5, with 7 bases aligning to TRBD1. The V and J ends lost 6 bases and 4 bases, in that order; junction bases with no gene match: 5. Germline V gives CDR1 SQVTM, CDR2 ANQGSEA. The CDR3 runs 12 residues.